This T cell receptor (beta chain) was identified in a study of control samples from healthy donors and cancer patients. Per the germline V gene, CDR1 is LNHNV and CDR2 is YYDKDF (reference sequence). The CDR3 has 11 residues. V was trimmed by 5 bases and J by 4 bases, leaving 3 bases between them. Sequencing used immunoSEQ multiplex PCR; TCRdb keeps in-frame clones, though not all of them. The sample contains roughly 150,000 clones, roughly nine tenths of which appear only once. This clonotype was obtained from a woman aged 25 to 39 in good health. The chain links TRBV15 to TRBJ2-1, with unresolved D. The specimen was blood. For the CDR3, the DNA is TGTGCCACCAGCGGGTACAATGAGCAGTTCTTC. This codes for CATSGYNEQFF. The entire variable domain, with the rest obtained from reference TRBV15 and TRBJ2-1, is as follows: DAMVIQNPRYQVTQFGKPVTLSCSQTLNHNVMYWYQQKSSQAPKLLFHYYDKDFNNEADTPDNFQSRRPNTSFCFLDIRSPGLGDTAMYLCATSGYNEQFFGPGTRLTVL.